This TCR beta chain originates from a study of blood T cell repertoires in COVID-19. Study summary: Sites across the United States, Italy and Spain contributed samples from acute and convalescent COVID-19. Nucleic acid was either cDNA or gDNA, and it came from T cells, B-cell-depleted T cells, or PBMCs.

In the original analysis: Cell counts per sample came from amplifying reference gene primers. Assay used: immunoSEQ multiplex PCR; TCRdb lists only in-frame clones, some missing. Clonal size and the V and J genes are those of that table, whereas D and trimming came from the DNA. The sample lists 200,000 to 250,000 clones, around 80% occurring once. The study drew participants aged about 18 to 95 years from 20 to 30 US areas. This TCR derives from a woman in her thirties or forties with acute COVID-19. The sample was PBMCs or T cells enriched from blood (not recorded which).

CDR3 protein: CASSFGTENQPQHF. For the CDR3, the DNA is TGTGCCAGCAGTTTCGGGACAGAGAATCAGCCCCAGCATTTT. The chain employs TRBV28 and TRBJ1-5; TRBD1 matches 7 bases. This CDR3 spans 14 amino acids. V was clipped by 3 bases and J by 4 bases; unmatched bases: 3. The germline gives CDR1 MDHEN, CDR2 SYDVKM.